The 3 T cell receptor beta chains below come from one sample, sequenced in a study of T cells in localized non-small cell lung cancer. Profiling relied on immunoSEQ multiplex PCR, and the TCRdb table lists in-frame clones only, not all of them. This table holds 30,000 or so clones, roughly nine tenths found once. The source was peripheral blood, collected before any cancer treatment. Every receptor here comes from a woman aged 40 to 75 with stage I lung adenocarcinoma.

The CDR3 region is CASSLAGQGNLEQYF. The CDR3 DNA reads as TGCGCCAGCAGCTTGGCGGGACAGGGTAATCTCGAGCAGTACTTC. The V gene is TRBV5-1, the J gene TRBJ2-7; 9 bases are shared with TRBD1. V lost 0 bases to trimming and J lost 6 bases; unmatched junction nucleotides: 7. Germline V gene lookup returns CDR1 SGHRS and CDR2 YFSETQ. CDR3 size: 15 residues.

The V gene is TRBV27, the J gene TRBJ1-2; no firm D call. Trimming took off 10 bases at V and 0 bases at J, with 21 bases between the two ends. The germline V gene has CDR1 MNHEY and CDR2 SMNVEV (reference sequence). This CDR3 has 16 residues. CDR3 nucleotides: TGTGCCACCAGAATACGGTCGACAAGCCCTAACTATGGCTACACCTTC. Residues: CATRIRSTSPNYGYTF.

CDR3 coding DNA: TGTGCCAGTAGTATAGATAGCGGGGGGGCCCGGTCTCGGTATTTT. Translating it yields CASSIDSGGARSRYF. The genes are TRBV19 and TRBJ2-3; 11 bases map to TRBD2. The CDR3 is made up of 15 amino acids. In germline, CDR1 is LNHDA, CDR2 SQIVND (reference sequence). The V segment lost 0 bases and the J segment 14 bases; nucleotides outside the gene matches: 10. Full variable domain (outside the CDR3, taken from reference TRBV19 and TRBJ2-3): DGGITQSPKYLFRKEGQNVTLSCEQNLNHDAMYWYRQDPGQGLRLIYYSQIVNDFQKGDIAEGYSVSREKKESFPLTVTSAQKNPTAFYLCASSIDSGGARSRYFGPGTRLTVL.